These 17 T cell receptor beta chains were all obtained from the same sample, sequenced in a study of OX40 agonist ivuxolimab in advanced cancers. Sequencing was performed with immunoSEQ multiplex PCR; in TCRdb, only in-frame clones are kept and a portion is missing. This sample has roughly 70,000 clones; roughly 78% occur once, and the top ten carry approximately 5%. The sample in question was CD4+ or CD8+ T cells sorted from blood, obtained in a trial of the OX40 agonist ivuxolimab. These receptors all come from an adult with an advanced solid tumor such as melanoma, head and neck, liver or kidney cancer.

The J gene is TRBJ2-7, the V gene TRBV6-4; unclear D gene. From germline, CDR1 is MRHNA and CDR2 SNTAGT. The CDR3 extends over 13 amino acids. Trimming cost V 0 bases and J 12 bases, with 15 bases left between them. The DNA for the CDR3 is TGTGCCAGCAGTGACTCTCCCGGCCAAATGCGGTACTTC. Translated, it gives CASSDSPGQMRYF.

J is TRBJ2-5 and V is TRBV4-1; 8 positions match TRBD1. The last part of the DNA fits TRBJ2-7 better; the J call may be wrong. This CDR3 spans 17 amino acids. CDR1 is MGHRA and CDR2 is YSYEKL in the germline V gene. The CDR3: CASSQDVIGQGKLEQYF. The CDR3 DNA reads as TGCGCCAGCAGCCAAGATGTCATAGGACAGGGCAAACTCGAGCAGTACTTC.

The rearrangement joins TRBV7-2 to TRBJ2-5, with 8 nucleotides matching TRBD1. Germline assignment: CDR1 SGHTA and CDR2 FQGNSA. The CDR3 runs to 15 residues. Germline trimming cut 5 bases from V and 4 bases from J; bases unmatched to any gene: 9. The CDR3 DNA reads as TGTGCCAGCAGCCGTCACTCGACAGGGGTAGAGACCCAGTACTTC. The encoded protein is CASSRHSTGVETQYF. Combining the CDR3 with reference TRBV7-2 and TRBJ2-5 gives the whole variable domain GAGVSQSPSNKVTEKGKDVELRCDPISGHTALYWYRQSLGQGLEFLIYFQGNSAPDKSGLPSDRFSAERTGGSVSTLTIQRTQQEDSAVYLCASSRHSTGVETQYFGPGTRLLVL.

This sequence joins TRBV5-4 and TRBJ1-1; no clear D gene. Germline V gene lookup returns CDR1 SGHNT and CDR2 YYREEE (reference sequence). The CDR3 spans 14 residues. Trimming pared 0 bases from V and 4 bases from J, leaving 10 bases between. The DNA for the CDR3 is TGTGCCAGCAGCTTGGACCCAGGTGGCACTGAAGCTTTCTTT. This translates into CASSLDPGGTEAFF.

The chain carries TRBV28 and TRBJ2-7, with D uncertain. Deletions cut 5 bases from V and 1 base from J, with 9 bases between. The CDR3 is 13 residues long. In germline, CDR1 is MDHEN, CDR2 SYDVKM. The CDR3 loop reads CASSGLGSYEQYF. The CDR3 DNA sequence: TGTGCCAGCAGTGGGCTGGGATCCTACGAGCAGTACTTC.

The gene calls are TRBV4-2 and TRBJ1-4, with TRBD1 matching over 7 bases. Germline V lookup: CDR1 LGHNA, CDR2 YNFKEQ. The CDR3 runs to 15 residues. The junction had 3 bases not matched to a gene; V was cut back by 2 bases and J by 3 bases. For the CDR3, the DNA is TGTGCCAGCAGCCAACGGGGACAGTCTAATGAAAAACTGTTTTTT. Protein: CASSQRGQSNEKLFF.

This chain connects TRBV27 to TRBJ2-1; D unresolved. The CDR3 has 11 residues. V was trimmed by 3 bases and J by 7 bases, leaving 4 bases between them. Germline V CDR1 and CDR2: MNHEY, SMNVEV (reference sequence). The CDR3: CASSLSNEQFF. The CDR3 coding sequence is TGTGCCAGCAGTTTGTCGAATGAGCAGTTCTTC.

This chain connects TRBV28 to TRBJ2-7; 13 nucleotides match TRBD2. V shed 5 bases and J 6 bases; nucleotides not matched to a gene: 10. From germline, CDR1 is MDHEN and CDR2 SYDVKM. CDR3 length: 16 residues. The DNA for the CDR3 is TGTGCCAGCAGTCCATTCACTAGCGGGGGGGCCCTCGAGCAGTACTTC. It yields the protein CASSPFTSGGALEQYF.

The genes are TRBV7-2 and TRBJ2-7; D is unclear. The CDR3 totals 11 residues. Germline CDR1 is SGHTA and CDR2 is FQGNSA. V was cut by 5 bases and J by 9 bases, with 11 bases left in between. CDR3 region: CASSTSEMQYF. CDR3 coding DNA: TGTGCCAGCAGCACCTCCGAGATGCAGTACTTC.

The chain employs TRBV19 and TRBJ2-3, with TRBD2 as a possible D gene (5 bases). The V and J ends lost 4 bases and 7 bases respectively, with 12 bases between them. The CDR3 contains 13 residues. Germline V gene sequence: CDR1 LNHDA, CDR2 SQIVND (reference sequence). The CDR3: CASSTTIQNTQYF. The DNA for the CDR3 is TGTGCCAGTAGTACGACTATCCAGAATACGCAGTATTTT.

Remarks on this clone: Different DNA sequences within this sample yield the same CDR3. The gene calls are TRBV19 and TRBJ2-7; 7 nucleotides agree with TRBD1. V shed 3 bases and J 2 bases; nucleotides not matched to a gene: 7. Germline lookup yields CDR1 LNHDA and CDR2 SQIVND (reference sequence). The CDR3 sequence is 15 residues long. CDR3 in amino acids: CASSIRDSLPYEQYF. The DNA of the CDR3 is TGTGCCAGTAGTATTCGGGACAGCCTACCCTACGAGCAGTACTTC.

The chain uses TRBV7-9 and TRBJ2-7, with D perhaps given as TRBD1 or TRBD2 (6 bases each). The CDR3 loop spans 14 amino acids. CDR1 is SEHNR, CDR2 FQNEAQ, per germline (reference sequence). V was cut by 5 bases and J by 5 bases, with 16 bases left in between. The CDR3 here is CASSPQGGGHEQYF. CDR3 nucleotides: TGTGCCAGCAGCCCGCAAGGTGGGGGGCACGAGCAGTACTTC.

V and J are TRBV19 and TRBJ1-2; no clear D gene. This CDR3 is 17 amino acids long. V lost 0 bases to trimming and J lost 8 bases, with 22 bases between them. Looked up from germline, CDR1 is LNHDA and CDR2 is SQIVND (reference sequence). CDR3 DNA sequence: TGTGCCAGTAGTATAGATGGTGAGCGGACCCCCTCGAACGGCTACACCTTC. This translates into CASSIDGERTPSNGYTF.

The CDR3 sequence is CATTQSPFLGTEAFF. The CDR3 bases are TGTGCCACCACACAATCGCCCTTCTTGGGAACTGAAGCTTTCTTT. This sequence joins TRBV6-5 and TRBJ1-1, with unresolved D. This CDR3 is 15 amino acids long. Germline CDR1 and CDR2: MNHEY and SVGAGI. The V and J ends lost 10 bases and 5 bases respectively, with 23 bases between them.

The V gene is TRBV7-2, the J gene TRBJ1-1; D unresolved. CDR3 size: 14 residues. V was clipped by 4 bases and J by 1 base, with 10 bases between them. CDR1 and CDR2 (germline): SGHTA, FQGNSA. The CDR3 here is CASSSGPPNTEAFF. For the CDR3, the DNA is TGTGCCAGCAGCTCCGGACCGCCGAACACTGAAGCTTTCTTT.

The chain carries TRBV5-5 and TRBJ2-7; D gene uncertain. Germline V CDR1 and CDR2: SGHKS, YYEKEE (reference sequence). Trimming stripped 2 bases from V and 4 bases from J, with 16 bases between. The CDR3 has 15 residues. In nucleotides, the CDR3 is TGTGCCAGCAGCTTTGGATCGTTCCAGATATACGAGCAGTACTTC. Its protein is CASSFGSFQIYEQYF.

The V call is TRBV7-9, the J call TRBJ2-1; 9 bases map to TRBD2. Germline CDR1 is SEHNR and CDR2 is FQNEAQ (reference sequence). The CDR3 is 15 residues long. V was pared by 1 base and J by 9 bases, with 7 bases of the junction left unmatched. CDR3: CASSLEAGGRSEQFF. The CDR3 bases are TGTGCCAGCAGCTTAGAGGCGGGAGGGCGATCTGAGCAGTTCTTC. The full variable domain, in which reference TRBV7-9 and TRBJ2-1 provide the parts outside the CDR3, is DTGVSQNPRHKITKRGQNVTFRCDPISEHNRLYWYRQTLGQGPEFLTYFQNEAQLEKSRLLSDRFSAERPKGSFSTLEIQRTEQGDSAMYLCASSLEAGGRSEQFFGPGTRLTVL.